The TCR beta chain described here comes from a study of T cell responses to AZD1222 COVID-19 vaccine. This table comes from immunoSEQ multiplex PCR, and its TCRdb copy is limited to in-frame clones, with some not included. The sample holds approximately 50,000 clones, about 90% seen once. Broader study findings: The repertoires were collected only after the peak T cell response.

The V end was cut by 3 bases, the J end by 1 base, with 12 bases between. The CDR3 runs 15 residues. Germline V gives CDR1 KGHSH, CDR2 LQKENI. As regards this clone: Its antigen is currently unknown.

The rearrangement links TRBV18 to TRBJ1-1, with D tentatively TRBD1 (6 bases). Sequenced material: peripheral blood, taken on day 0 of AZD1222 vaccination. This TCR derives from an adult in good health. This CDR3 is CASSPTRGGNTEAFF. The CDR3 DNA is TGTGCCAGCTCACCGACCAGGGGAGGGAACACTGAAGCTTTCTTT.